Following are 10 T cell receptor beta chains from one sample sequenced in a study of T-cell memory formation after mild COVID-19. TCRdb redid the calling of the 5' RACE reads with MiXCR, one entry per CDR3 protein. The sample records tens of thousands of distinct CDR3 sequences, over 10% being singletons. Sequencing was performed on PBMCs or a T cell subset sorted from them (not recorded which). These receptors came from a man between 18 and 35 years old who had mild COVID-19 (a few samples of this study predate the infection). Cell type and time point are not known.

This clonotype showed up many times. CDR3 sequence reads: CASSFTGAFLFF. CDR3 in DNA: TGTGCCAGCAGCTTTACAGGGGCGTTTCTGTTTTTT. The J gene is TRBJ1-4, the V gene TRBV7-9; 7 nucleotides agree with TRBD1. V lost 3 bases and J lost 14; bases outside the gene matches: 6. The germline CDR1 and CDR2 sequences are SEHNR and FQNEAQ (reference sequence). The CDR3 is 12 amino acids.

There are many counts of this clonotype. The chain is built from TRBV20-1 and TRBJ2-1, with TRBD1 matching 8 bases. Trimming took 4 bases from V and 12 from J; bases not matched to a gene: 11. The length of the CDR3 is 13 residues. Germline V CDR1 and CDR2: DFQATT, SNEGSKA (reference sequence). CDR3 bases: TGCAGTGCTATATCCAGGGGGCAGGAACGGCAGTTCTTC. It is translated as CSAISRGQERQFF.

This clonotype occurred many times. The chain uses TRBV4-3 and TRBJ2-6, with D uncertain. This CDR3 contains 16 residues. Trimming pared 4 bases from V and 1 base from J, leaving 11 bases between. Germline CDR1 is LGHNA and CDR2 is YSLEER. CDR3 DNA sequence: TGCGCCAGCAGCCTCCTCGTGCAGTCTGGGGCCAACGTCCTGACTTTC. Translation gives CASSLLVQSGANVLTF.

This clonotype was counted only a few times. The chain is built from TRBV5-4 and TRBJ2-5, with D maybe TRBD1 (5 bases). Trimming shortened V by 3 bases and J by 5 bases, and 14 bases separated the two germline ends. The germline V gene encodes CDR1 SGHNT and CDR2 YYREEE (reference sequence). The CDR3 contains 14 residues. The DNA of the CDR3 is TGTGCCAGCAGCTCGACGGACACACCCGAGACCCAGTACTTC. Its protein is CASSSTDTPETQYF.

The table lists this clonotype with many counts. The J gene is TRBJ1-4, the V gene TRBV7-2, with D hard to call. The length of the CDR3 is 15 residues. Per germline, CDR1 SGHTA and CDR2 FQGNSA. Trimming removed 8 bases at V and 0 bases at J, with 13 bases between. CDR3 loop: CASSLNRPTNEKLFF. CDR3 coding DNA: TGTGCCAGCTCCTTAAACCGCCCAACTAATGAAAAACTGTTTTTT.

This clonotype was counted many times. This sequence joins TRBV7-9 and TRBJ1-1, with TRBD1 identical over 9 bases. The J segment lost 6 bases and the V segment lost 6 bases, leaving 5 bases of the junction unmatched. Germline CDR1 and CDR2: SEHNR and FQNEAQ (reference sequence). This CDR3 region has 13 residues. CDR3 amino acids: CASRPTGGSEAFF. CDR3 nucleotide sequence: TGTGCCAGCAGACCCACAGGGGGCTCTGAAGCTTTCTTT.

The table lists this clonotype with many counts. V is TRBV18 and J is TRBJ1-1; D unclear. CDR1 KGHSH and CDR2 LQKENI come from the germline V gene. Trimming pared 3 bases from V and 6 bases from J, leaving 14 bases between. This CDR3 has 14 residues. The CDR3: CASSPLDLGAEAFF. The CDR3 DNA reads TGTGCCAGCTCACCCCTTGACCTGGGCGCTGAAGCTTTCTTT.

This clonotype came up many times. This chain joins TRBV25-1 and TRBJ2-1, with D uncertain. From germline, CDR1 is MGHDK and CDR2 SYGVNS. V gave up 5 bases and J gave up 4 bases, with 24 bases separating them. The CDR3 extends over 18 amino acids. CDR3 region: CASSPQPHSLAIYNEQFF. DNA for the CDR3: TGTGCCAGCAGTCCTCAGCCCCACAGTTTGGCGATATACAATGAGCAGTTCTTC.

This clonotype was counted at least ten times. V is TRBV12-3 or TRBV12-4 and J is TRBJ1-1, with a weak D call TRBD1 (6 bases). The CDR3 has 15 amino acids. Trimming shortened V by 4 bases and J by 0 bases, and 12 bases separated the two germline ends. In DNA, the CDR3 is TGTGCCAGCAGTTCACACAGGGCAGTGAACACTGAAGCTTTCTTT. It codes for CASSSHRAVNTEAFF.

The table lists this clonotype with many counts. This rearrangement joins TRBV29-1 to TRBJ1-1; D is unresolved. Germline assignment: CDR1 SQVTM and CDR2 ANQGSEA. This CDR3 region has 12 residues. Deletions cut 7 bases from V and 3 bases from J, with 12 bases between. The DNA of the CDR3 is TGCAGCGGATTTCGGGATTACACTGAAGCTTTCTTT. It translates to CSGFRDYTEAFF.